This note documents a single T cell receptor (beta chain) sequence. Its antigen remains unknown. CDR3 length: 13 amino acids. The germline CDR1 and CDR2 sequences are SGHRS and YFSETQ. Trimming shortened V by 1 base and J by 10 bases, and 11 bases separated the two germline ends. The data stem from a study of long-term antiretroviral therapy in people with HIV. Study-level findings and limits: Information on adherence, resistance and therapy changes was unavailable. Controls had broader CDR3 length ranges than HIV repertoires did.

This was the immunoSEQ v3.0 assay at survey level. This table comes from immunoSEQ multiplex PCR, and its TCRdb copy is limited to in-frame clones, with some not included. The sample includes about 28,000 clones, around 89% of them seen just once. This specimen consisted of unsorted PBMCs, obtained 0.5 years after starting antiretroviral therapy. This sequence originates from a young woman with HIV. The V gene is TRBV5-1, the J gene TRBJ1-4; a possible D gene is TRBD1 (5 bases). The DNA of the CDR3 is TGCGCCAGCAGCTTGCGGGGGGAGGGAAAACTGTTTTTT. This sequence encodes CASSLRGEGKLFF. The variable domain in full, with the rest retrieved from reference TRBV5-1 and TRBJ1-4, is KAGVTQTPRYLIKTRGQQVTLSCSPISGHRSVSWYQQTPGQGLQFLFEYFSETQRNKGNFPGRFSGRQFSNSRSEMNVSTLELGDSALYLCASSLRGEGKLFFGSGTQLSVL.